Each of the 31 T cell receptor beta chains below was sequenced from the same sample in a study of blood T cell repertoires in COVID-19. Profiled with immunoSEQ multiplex PCR; TCRdb holds only in-frame clones, not every one. Among 200,000 to 250,000 clones listed, nearly 90% were seen once. The sample was PBMCs or T cells enriched from blood (not recorded which). All receptors come from a man between 25 and 39 years old who had recovered from COVID-19.

CDR3 region: CASSQGGVAGAFF. As DNA, the CDR3 is TGTGCCAGCAGCCAAGGGGGGGTGGCTGGAGCTTTCTTT. The chain has TRBV4-2 and TRBJ1-1, with D possibly TRBD1 on 5 matching bases. Trimming took 1 base from V and 10 from J, leaving 13 bases between them. CDR3 length: 13 residues. From germline, CDR1 is LGHNA and CDR2 YNFKEQ.

The chain carries TRBV7-9 and TRBJ2-1; D is uncertain. The length of the CDR3 is 12 residues. Germline V CDR1 and CDR2: SEHNR, FQNEAQ (reference sequence). V lost 7 bases and J lost 4, with 8 bases in between. CDR3 sequence (DNA): TGTGCCAGCACCGACTCTTACAATGAGCAGTTCTTC. Translating gives CASTDSYNEQFF.

This chain joins TRBV6-5 and TRBJ2-7, with a weak D call TRBD2 (5 bases). The V gene lost 0 bases and the J gene lost 7 bases, with 13 bases spanning the gap. Germline CDR1 MNHEY, CDR2 SVGAGI. This CDR3 is built from 14 residues. CDR3 DNA: TGTGCCAGCAGTTACTCGAAGGATCCGGGGGAGCAGTACTTC. This sequence encodes CASSYSKDPGEQYF.

This chain links TRBV28 with TRBJ1-2; the D gene is possibly TRBD1 (5 bases). V was trimmed by 2 bases and J by 1 base, leaving 11 bases between them. Looked up from germline, CDR1 is MDHEN and CDR2 is SYDVKM. The CDR3 sequence is 15 residues long. CDR3: CASSLRQLSNYGYTF. In nucleotides, the CDR3 is TGTGCCAGCAGTTTAAGACAGCTTAGTAACTATGGCTACACCTTC.

This chain links TRBV18 with TRBJ1-1; weak D call: TRBD1 (5 bases). CDR3 length: 15 residues. V lost 3 bases and J 1 base, leaving 12 bases between the germline ends. CDR1 and CDR2 from the germline V gene are KGHSH and LQKENI. CDR3 bases: TGTGCCAGCTCACCTTGGTCCGGACAGAACACTGAAGCTTTCTTT. Amino acid sequence: CASSPWSGQNTEAFF.

The chain joins TRBV14 to TRBJ1-2; D is ambiguous. The CDR3 has 15 residues. CDR1 and CDR2 (germline): SGHDN, FVKESK. The V and J ends lost 5 bases and 2 bases respectively, with 15 bases between them. In DNA, the CDR3 is TGTGCCAGCAGCTTACTTAATCCGGTAAACTATGGCTACACCTTC. It codes for CASSLLNPVNYGYTF.

The CDR3 bases are TGCGCCAGCAGCTTACCGACAGGGTCCTACGAGCAGTACTTC. Amino acid sequence: CASSLPTGSYEQYF. The chain combines TRBV4-1 with TRBJ2-7; 7 bases line up with TRBD1. Germline loops: CDR1 MGHRA, CDR2 YSYEKL. CDR3 size: 14 residues. V lost 5 bases, J lost 1 base, and 5 bases stayed unmatched.

The rearrangement links TRBV30 to TRBJ2-3, with no clear D. The CDR3 runs 11 residues. The germline V gene encodes CDR1 GTSNPN and CDR2 SVGIG (reference sequence). V lost 2 bases and J 5 bases, leaving 5 bases between the germline ends. The CDR3 protein is CAWSHLDTQYF. CDR3 DNA: TGTGCCTGGAGTCATTTAGATACGCAGTATTTT.

This clone turned up a few times. The junction departs from germline at one end; a sequencing error may be responsible. The chain recombines TRBV5-4 with TRBJ2-7; 9 positions agree with TRBD2. The CDR3 runs 12 residues. Germline V lookup: CDR1 SGHNT, CDR2 YYREEE (reference sequence). CDR3 in DNA: TGTGCCAGCAGCTTGGGACTAGCGGAGCAATACTTC. Translation gives CASSLGLAEQYF. Drawing the rest from reference TRBV5-4 and TRBJ2-7, the complete variable domain is ETGVTQSPTHLIKTRGQQVTLRCSSQSGHNTVSWYQQALGQGPQFIFQYYREEENGRGNFPPRFSGLQFPNYSSELNVNALELDDSALYLCASSLGLAEQYFGPGTRLTVT.

The rearrangement links TRBV27 to TRBJ1-5; D remains ambiguous. Between the trimmed V and J ends, which lost 3 bases and 2 bases, there was a span of 17 bases. This CDR3 has 17 residues. Germline CDR1 reads MNHEY; CDR2 reads SMNVEV (reference sequence). As DNA, the CDR3 is TGTGCCAGCAGTTTCCTCGCCCCCCTGGGAGGCAATCAGCCCCAGCATTTT. Translated: CASSFLAPLGGNQPQHF.

The rearrangement uses TRBV11-2 and TRBJ2-3; 12 positions match TRBD2. This CDR3 has 17 amino acids. V lost 5 bases, J lost 2 bases, and 8 bases stayed unmatched. Germline CDR1 and CDR2: SGHAT and FQNNGV. As DNA, the CDR3 is TGTGCCAGCAGCCCACGGACTAGCGGGACGATCACAGATACGCAGTATTTT. Translated, it gives CASSPRTSGTITDTQYF.

The V call is TRBV7-9, the J call TRBJ2-3; 9 bases agree with TRBD1. The CDR3 loop spans 15 amino acids. In germline, CDR1 is SEHNR, CDR2 FQNEAQ (reference sequence). V lost 5 bases, J lost 2 bases, and 5 bases stayed unmatched. DNA of the CDR3: TGTGCCAGCAGCACGGGACAGGGAACCACAGATACGCAGTATTTT. This codes for CASSTGQGTTDTQYF.

The V gene is TRBV7-2, the J gene TRBJ2-1, with a possible D match to TRBD2 (6 bases). The germline gives CDR1 SGHTA, CDR2 FQGNSA. This CDR3 has 15 residues. V was clipped by 3 bases and J by 4 bases, with 13 bases between them. CDR3 in amino acids: CASSFLAGTYNEQFF. DNA of the CDR3: TGTGCCAGCAGCTTCTTGGCGGGGACTTACAATGAGCAGTTCTTC.

The chain links TRBV6-5 to TRBJ2-7; the D is unclear. Germline CDR1 MNHEY, CDR2 SVGAGI. This CDR3 contains 12 residues. Trimming removed 6 bases from V and 9 bases from J, with 15 bases in between. CDR3 residues: CASSSTHLAQYF. The CDR3 DNA reads as TGTGCCAGCAGCAGTACCCATCTCGCGCAGTACTTC.

The chain links TRBV19 to TRBJ2-6; 7 nucleotides agree with TRBD1. The length of the CDR3 is 14 residues. Germline CDR1 is LNHDA and CDR2 is SQIVND (reference sequence). With V trimmed by 7 bases and J by 2 bases, 2 bases remained unmatched. This CDR3 reads CASTQGAGANVLTF. The CDR3 DNA reads as TGTGCCAGTACGCAGGGGGCTGGGGCCAACGTCCTGACTTTC. Supplemented by reference TRBV19 and TRBJ2-6, the full variable domain reads DGGITQSPKYLFRKEGQNVTLSCEQNLNHDAMYWYRQDPGQGLRLIYYSQIVNDFQKGDIAEGYSVSREKKESFPLTVTSAQKNPTAFYLCASTQGAGANVLTFGAGSRLTVL.

V usage is TRBV14 and J usage is TRBJ1-1; a weak D match, TRBD1 (6 bases). The CDR3 loop spans 14 amino acids. CDR1 is SGHDN, CDR2 FVKESK, per germline. With 3 bases removed from V and 5 bases from J, the gap between germline ends came to 13 bases. CDR3 amino acids: CASSHPGHGTEAFF. CDR3 bases: TGTGCCAGCAGCCACCCGGGACATGGGACTGAAGCTTTCTTT.

Comments on this clone: The same CDR3 arises from other DNA sequences in this sample as well. J is TRBJ2-1 and V is TRBV29-1; a weak D match, TRBD1 (7 bases). Deletions cut 5 bases from V and 0 bases from J, with 8 bases between. This CDR3 comprises 13 residues. Germline V gene sequence: CDR1 SQVTM, CDR2 ANQGSEA. The CDR3 sequence: CSVQGGSYNEQFF. As DNA, the CDR3 is TGCAGCGTTCAGGGGGGCTCCTACAATGAGCAGTTCTTC.

This clone was seen once. In nucleotides, the CDR3 is TGTGCCAGCAGCTTGGAGGGACAATTCTCGGGTACGCAGTATTTT. Protein: CASSLEGQFSGTQYF. The chain uses TRBV5-5 and TRBJ2-3, with D tentatively TRBD1 (6 bases). Germline V gene lookup returns CDR1 SGHKS and CDR2 YYEKEE (reference sequence). Trimming removed 0 bases from V and 8 bases from J, with 16 bases in between. This CDR3 region has 15 residues. The full variable domain, its missing parts supplied by reference TRBV5-5 and TRBJ2-3, is DAGVTQSPTHLIKTRGQQVTLRCSPISGHKSVSWYQQVLGQGPQFIFQYYEKEERGRGNFPDRFSARQFPNYSSELNVNALLLGDSALYLCASSLEGQFSGTQYFGPGTRLTVL.

V is TRBV9 and J is TRBJ1-1; the D is unclear. The CDR3 totals 14 residues. Germline loops: CDR1 SGDLS, CDR2 YYNGEE. V gave up 0 bases and J gave up 1 base, with 7 bases separating them. Written as DNA, the CDR3 is TGTGCCAGCAGCGTAGTGTCGGGGAACACTGAAGCTTTCTTT. It yields the protein CASSVVSGNTEAFF.

By frequency in the sample, this clone is medium-sized. The genes are TRBV7-9 and TRBJ1-3, with D unclear. The germline V gene encodes CDR1 SEHNR and CDR2 FQNEAQ (reference sequence). The CDR3 contains 15 residues. V lost 2 bases and J 0 bases, leaving 8 bases between the germline ends. CDR3: CASSLRRDSGNTIYF. DNA for the CDR3: TGTGCCAGCAGCTTAAGGAGAGACTCTGGAAACACCATATATTTT.

J is TRBJ1-1 and V is TRBV23-1; no firm D call. TRBV23-1 is recorded as an ORF, its role being uncertain. The V and J ends lost 7 bases and 1 base respectively, with 19 bases between them. The CDR3 contains 16 residues. CDR3: CASTPRRLRTNTEAFF. CDR3 bases: TGCGCCAGCACCCCTAGGAGGTTGAGGACGAACACTGAAGCTTTCTTT.

The V gene is TRBV5-1, the J gene TRBJ1-4; D gene uncertain. V was cut by 2 bases and J by 7 bases, with 12 bases left in between. In germline, CDR1 is SGHRS, CDR2 YFSETQ. This CDR3 has 14 residues. CDR3 nucleotides: TGCGCCAGCAGCTTACGGGGTGTGGGTGAAAAACTGTTTTTT. Translating gives CASSLRGVGEKLFF. Combining the CDR3 with reference TRBV5-1 and TRBJ1-4 gives the whole variable domain KAGVTQTPRYLIKTRGQQVTLSCSPISGHRSVSWYQQTPGQGLQFLFEYFSETQRNKGNFPGRFSGRQFSNSRSEMNVSTLELGDSALYLCASSLRGVGEKLFFGSGTQLSVL.

The chain joins TRBV18 to TRBJ2-6; possible D gene TRBD1, 6 bases. V lost 1 base, J lost 3 bases, and 13 bases lay in between. The CDR3 loop spans 17 amino acids. In germline, CDR1 is KGHSH, CDR2 LQKENI. The CDR3 bases are TGTGCCAGCTCACCACTTCACAGGGCGTTTGGGGCCAACGTCCTGACTTTC. Translated, it gives CASSPLHRAFGANVLTF.

The DNA for the CDR3 is TGTGCCAGCAGTTTTCCCCCTGGCGGGAGTGGCGGTGAGCAGTTCTTC. This encodes CASSFPPGGSGGEQFF. This chain uses TRBV28 with TRBJ2-1, with 7 bases lining up with TRBD2. V gave up 3 bases and J gave up 9 bases; unmatched junction bases: 14. This CDR3 comprises 16 residues. Germline loops: CDR1 MDHEN, CDR2 SYDVKM.

The J gene is TRBJ2-3, the V gene TRBV5-1; 9 bases map to TRBD1. Losses at the gene ends were 4 bases for V and 0 bases for J; bases not matched to a gene: 6. CDR3 length: 16 amino acids. Germline V gene data show CDR1 as SGHRS and CDR2 as YFSETQ. CDR3 in amino acids: CASSRKDRGSTDTQYF. In nucleotides, the CDR3 is TGCGCCAGCAGCCGAAAGGACAGGGGCAGCACAGATACGCAGTATTTT.

This sequence joins TRBV12-3 or TRBV12-4 and TRBJ2-7, with 7 bases lining up with TRBD2. The CDR3 runs 13 residues. The V and J ends lost 2 bases and 3 bases, in that order; junction bases with no gene match: 1. The CDR3 DNA sequence: TGTGCCAGCAGTTTACCGGGAGGCTACGAGCAGTACTTC. It yields the protein CASSLPGGYEQYF.

For the CDR3, the DNA is TGCGCCAGCAAGATAGCGGGGACGGCAGATACGCAGTATTTT. Translating gives CASKIAGTADTQYF. The chain employs TRBV4-1 and TRBJ2-3, with TRBD2 matching 8 bases. Unmatched junction bases numbered 7, after V lost 7 bases and J lost 4 bases. This CDR3 has 14 residues. Germline V gives CDR1 MGHRA, CDR2 YSYEKL.

The CDR3 DNA follows: TGTGCCAGCAGAACACGGACGGGGGAAAAACTGTTTTTT. Residues: CASRTRTGEKLFF. This chain uses TRBV6-5 with TRBJ1-4, with D unclear. The V and J ends lost 6 bases and 8 bases respectively, with 13 bases between them. Germline V gene lookup returns CDR1 MNHEY and CDR2 SVGAGI. This CDR3 has 13 amino acids.

The chain has TRBV29-1 and TRBJ1-4; TRBD1 agrees at 7 bases. Germline V gene lookup returns CDR1 SQVTM and CDR2 ANQGSEA. The ends lost 4 bases at V and 4 bases at J; junction bases unmatched: 12. The CDR3 extends over 16 amino acids. The CDR3: CSVGRGAGGNNEKLFF. The CDR3 DNA reads as TGCAGCGTTGGTCGAGGGGCAGGGGGGAATAATGAAAAACTGTTTTTT.

The chain is built from TRBV11-1 and TRBJ1-2, with 7 bases that match TRBD1. Germline CDR1 reads SGHAT; CDR2 reads FQDESV (reference sequence). Germline trimming cut 6 bases from V and 0 bases from J; bases unmatched to any gene: 7. The CDR3 contains 15 residues. The CDR3 is CASSHTGDPNYGYTF. CDR3 DNA: TGTGCCAGCAGTCATACAGGGGATCCTAACTATGGCTACACCTTC.

V is TRBV28 and J is TRBJ2-5, with D possibly being TRBD1 (6 bases). From germline, CDR1 is MDHEN and CDR2 SYDVKM. Trimming took off 7 bases at V and 5 bases at J, with 11 bases between the two ends. CDR3 length: 12 amino acids. This CDR3 reads CASTDRRETQYF. The CDR3, as DNA: TGTGCCAGCACCGACAGGCGGGAGACCCAGTACTTC.